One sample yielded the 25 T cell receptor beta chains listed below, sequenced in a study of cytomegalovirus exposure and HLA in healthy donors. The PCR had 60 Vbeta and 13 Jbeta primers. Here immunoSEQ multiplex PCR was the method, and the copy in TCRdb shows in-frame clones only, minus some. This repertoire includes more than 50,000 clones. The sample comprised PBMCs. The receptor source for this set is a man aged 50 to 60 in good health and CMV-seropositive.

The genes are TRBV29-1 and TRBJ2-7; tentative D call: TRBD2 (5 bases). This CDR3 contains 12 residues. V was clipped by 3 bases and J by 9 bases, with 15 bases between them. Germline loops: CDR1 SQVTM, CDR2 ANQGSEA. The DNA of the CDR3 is TGCAGCGTTGAGGGGAGCGGAGGATGGCAGTACTTC. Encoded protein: CSVEGSGGWQYF.

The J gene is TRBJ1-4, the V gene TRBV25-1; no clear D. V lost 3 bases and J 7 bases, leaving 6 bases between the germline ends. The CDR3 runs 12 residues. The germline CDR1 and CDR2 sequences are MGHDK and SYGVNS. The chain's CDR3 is CASSEPGEKLFF. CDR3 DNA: TGTGCCAGCAGTGAGCCGGGTGAAAAACTGTTTTTT.

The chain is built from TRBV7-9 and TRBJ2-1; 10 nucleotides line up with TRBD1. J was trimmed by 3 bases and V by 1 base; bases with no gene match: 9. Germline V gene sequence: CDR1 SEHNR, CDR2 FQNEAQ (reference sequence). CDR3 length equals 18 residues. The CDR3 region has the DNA TGTGCCAGCAGCTTAGGGGCGGGACAGGGGCCCCACTACAATGAGCAGTTCTTC. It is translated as CASSLGAGQGPHYNEQFF.

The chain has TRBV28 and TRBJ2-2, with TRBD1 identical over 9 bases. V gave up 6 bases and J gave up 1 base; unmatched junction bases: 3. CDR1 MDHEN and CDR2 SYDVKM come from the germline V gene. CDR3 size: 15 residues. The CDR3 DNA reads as TGTGCCAGCAGGACAGGGGGAAAGAACACCGGGGAGCTGTTTTTT. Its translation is CASRTGGKNTGELFF.

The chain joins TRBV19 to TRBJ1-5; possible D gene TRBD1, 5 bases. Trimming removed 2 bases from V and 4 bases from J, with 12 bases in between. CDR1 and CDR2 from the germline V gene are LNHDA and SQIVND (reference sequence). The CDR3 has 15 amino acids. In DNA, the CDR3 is TGTGCCAGTAGTATAATTATGGCAGGGAATCAGCCCCAGCATTTT. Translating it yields CASSIIMAGNQPQHF. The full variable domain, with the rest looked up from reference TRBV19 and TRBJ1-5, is DGGITQSPKYLFRKEGQNVTLSCEQNLNHDAMYWYRQDPGQGLRLIYYSQIVNDFQKGDIAEGYSVSREKKESFPLTVTSAQKNPTAFYLCASSIIMAGNQPQHFGDGTRLSIL.

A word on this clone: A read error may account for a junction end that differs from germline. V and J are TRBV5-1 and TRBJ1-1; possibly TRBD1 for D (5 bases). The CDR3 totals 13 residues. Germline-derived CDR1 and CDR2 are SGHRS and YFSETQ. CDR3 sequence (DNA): TGCGCCAGCAGCTTGCGGGGGAACACTGAAGATTTCTTT. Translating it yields CASSLRGNTEDFF.

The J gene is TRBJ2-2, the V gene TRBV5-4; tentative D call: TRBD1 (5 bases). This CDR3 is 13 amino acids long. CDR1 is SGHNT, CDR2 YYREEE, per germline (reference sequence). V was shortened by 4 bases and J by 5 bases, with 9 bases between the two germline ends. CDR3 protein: CASSTQGTGELFF. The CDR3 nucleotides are TGTGCCAGCAGCACCCAGGGTACCGGGGAGCTGTTTTTT.

The CDR3 sequence is CASSQVSPGYGYTF. Written as DNA, the CDR3 is TGTGCCAGCAGCCAAGTCTCGCCAGGCTATGGCTACACCTTC. The genes are TRBV14 and TRBJ1-2, with no clear D. The V gene's germline CDR1 is SGHDN and CDR2 FVKESK. V gave up 1 base and J gave up 4 bases, with 10 bases separating them. The CDR3 loop spans 14 amino acids.

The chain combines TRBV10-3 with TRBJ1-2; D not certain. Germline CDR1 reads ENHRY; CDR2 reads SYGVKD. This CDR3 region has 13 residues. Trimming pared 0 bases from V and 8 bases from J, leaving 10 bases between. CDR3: CAISESGSGGYTF. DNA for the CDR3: TGTGCCATCAGTGAGTCGGGGAGTGGCGGCTACACCTTC.

CDR3 nucleotides: TGTGCCAGCATTTTCACATCGAACTATGGCTACACCTTC. As protein: CASIFTSNYGYTF. J is TRBJ1-2 and V is TRBV25-1; D is unclear. The CDR3 is 13 residues long. CDR1 is MGHDK and CDR2 is SYGVNS in the germline V gene. Trimming took 7 bases from V and 2 from J, leaving 11 bases between them.

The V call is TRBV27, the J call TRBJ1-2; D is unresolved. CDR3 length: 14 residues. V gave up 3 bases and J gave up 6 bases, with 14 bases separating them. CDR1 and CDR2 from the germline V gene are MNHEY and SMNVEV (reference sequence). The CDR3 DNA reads TGTGCCAGCAGTTTCTCAGGCGTAGCGGATGGCTACACCTTC. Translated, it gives CASSFSGVADGYTF.

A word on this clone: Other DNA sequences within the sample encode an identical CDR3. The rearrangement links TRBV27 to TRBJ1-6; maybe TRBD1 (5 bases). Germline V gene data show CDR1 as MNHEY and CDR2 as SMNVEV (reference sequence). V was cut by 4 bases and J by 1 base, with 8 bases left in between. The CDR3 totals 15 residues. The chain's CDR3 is CASSWGGSYNSPLHF. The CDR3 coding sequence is TGTGCCAGCAGTTGGGGGGGTTCCTATAATTCACCCCTCCACTTT.

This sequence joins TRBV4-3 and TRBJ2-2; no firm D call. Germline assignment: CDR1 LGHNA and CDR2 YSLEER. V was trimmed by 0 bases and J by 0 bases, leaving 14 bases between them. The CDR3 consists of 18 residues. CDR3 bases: TGCGCCAGCAGCCAAGATCTGCAGCGACCAACGAACACCGGGGAGCTGTTTTTT. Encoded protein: CASSQDLQRPTNTGELFF.

CDR3 sequence: CASRAGTGIRANEKLFF. Here the CDR3 DNA reads TGTGCCAGCAGGGCCGGGACAGGGATCCGTGCTAATGAAAAACTGTTTTTT. The chain combines TRBV27 with TRBJ1-4, with 9 bases aligning to TRBD1. Trimming took 6 bases from V and 3 from J; bases not matched to a gene: 11. This CDR3 contains 17 residues. Per the germline V gene, CDR1 is MNHEY and CDR2 is SMNVEV (reference sequence).

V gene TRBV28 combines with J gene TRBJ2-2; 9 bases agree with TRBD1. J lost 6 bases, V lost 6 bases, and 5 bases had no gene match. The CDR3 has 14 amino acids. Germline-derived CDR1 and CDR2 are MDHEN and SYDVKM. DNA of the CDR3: TGTGCCAGCAGGGGACAGGGTATAGCCGGGGAGCTGTTTTTT. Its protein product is CASRGQGIAGELFF.

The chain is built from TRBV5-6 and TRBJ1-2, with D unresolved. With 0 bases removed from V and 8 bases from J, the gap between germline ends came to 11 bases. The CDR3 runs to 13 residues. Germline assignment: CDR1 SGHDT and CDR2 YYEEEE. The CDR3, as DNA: TGTGCCAGCAGCTTGGTACAAGCGGGGGGCTACACCTTC. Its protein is CASSLVQAGGYTF.

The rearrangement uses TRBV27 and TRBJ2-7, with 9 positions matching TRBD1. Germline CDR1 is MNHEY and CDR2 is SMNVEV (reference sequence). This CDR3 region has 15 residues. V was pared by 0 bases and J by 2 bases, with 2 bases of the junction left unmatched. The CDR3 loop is CASSLSGQGPYEQYF. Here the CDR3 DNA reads TGTGCCAGCAGTTTATCGGGACAGGGTCCCTACGAGCAGTACTTC.

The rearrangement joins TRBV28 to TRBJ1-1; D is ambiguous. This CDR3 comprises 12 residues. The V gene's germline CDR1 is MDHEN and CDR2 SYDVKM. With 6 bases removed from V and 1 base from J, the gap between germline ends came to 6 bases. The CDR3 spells CASSTGNTEAFF. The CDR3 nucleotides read TGTGCCAGCAGCACGGGGAACACTGAAGCTTTCTTT. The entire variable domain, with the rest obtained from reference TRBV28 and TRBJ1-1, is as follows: DVKVTQSSRYLVKRTGEKVFLECVQDMDHENMFWYRQDPGLGLRLIYFSYDVKMKEKGDIPEGYSVSREKKERFSLILESASTNQTSMYLCASSTGNTEAFFGQGTRLTVV.

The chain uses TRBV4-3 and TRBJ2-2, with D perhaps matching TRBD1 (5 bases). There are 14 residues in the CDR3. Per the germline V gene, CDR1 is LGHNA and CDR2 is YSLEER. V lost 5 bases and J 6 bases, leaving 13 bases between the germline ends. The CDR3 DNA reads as TGCGCCAGCAGCGGGGCGCGAGCATCCGGGGAGCTGTTTTTT. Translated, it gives CASSGARASGELFF.

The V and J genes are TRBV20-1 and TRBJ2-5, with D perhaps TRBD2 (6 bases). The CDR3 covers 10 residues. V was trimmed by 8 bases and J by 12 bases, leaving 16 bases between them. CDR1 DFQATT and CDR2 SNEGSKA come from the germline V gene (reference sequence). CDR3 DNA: TGCAGTTCCTGGATCGGGGGAGAGTACTTC. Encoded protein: CSSWIGGEYF.

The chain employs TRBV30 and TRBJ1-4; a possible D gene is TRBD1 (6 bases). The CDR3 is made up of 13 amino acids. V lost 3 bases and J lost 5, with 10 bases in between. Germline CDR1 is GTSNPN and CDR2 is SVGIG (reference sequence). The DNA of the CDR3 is TGTGCCTGGAGCGCCAGGGGAAATGAAAAACTGTTTTTT. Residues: CAWSARGNEKLFF.

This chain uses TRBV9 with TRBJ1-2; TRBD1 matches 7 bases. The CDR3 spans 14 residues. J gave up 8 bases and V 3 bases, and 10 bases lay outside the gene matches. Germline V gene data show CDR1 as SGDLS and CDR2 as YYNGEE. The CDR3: CASSAQGQMWGYTF. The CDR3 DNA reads TGTGCCAGCAGCGCCCAGGGACAGATGTGGGGCTACACCTTC.

The CDR3 loop reads CASSSGGELFF. In DNA form, the CDR3 reads TGTGCCAGCAGCTCCGGCGGGGAGCTGTTTTTT. This chain links TRBV13 with TRBJ2-2; D ambiguous. CDR3 length: 11 residues. Trimming removed 4 bases from V and 7 bases from J, with 4 bases in between. Germline values: CDR1 PRHDT, CDR2 FYEKMQ (reference sequence).

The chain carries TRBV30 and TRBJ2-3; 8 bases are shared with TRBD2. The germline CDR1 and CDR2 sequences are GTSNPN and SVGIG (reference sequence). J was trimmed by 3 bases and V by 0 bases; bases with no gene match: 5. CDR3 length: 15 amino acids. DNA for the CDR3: TGTGCCTGGAGTGTCCCGGGGGGGCTGACAGATACGCAGTATTTT. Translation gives CAWSVPGGLTDTQYF.

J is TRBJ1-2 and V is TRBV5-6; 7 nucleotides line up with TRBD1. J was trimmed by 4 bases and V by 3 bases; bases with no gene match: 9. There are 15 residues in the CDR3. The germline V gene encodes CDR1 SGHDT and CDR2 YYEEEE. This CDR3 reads CASSSYRDRVYGYTF. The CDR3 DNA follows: TGTGCCAGCAGCTCATACCGGGACAGAGTCTATGGCTACACCTTC.